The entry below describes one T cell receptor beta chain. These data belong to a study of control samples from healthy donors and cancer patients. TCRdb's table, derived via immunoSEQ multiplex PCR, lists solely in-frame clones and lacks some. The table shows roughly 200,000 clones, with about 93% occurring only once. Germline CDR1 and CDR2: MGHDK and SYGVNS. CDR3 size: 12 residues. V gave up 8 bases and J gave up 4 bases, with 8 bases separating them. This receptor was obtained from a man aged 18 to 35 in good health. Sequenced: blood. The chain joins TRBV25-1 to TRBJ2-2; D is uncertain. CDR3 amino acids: CASGHGTGELFF. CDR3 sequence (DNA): TGTGCCAGCGGCCACGGCACCGGGGAGCTGTTTTTT.